This note documents a single T cell receptor beta chain sequence. TCRdb's table, derived via immunoSEQ multiplex PCR, lists solely in-frame clones and lacks some. Of about 30,000 clones in the sample, nearly 95% were seen once. In germline, CDR1 is SNHLY, CDR2 FYNNEI. The V end was cut by 6 bases, the J end by 6 bases, with 14 bases between. The CDR3 covers 13 residues. The data were taken from a study of multiple sclerosis patients with progressive multifocal leukoencephalopathy. Study-wide context: Multiple sclerosis patients on natalizumab who never developed PML served as longitudinally sampled controls.

Time point meaning: before natalizumab initiation. T0 refers to blood drawn before natalizumab was first infused. Sequences were obtained from PBMCs. V usage is TRBV2 and J usage is TRBJ1-1, with a weak D call TRBD1 (6 bases). The receptor comes from a young man with multiple sclerosis. The CDR3 DNA follows: TGTGCCAGCAGGTTCGACAGGACCGCTGAAGCTTTCTTT. It codes for CASRFDRTAEAFF.